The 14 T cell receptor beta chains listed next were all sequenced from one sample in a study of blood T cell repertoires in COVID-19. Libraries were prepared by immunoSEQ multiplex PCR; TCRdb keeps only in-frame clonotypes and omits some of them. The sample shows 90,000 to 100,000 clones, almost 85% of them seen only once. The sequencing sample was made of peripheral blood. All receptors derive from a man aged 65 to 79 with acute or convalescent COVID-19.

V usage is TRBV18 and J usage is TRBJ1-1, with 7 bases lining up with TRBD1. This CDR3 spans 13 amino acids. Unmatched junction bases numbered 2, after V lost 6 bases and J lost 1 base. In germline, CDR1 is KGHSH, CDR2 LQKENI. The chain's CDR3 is CASSRQGNTEAFF. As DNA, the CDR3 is TGTGCCAGCTCCAGACAGGGGAACACTGAAGCTTTCTTT.

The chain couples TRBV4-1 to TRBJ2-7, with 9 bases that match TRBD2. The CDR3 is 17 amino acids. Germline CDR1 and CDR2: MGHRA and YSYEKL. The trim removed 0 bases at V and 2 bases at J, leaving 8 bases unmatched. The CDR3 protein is CASSQESPAGGPYEQYF. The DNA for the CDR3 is TGCGCCAGCAGCCAAGAAAGTCCAGCGGGAGGCCCCTACGAGCAGTACTTC.

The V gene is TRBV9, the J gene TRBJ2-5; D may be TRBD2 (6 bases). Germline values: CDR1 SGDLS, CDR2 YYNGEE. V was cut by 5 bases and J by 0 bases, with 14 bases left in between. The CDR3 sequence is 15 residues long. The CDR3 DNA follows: TGTGCCAGCAGTGGAGGGGTGGGGTACCAAGAGACCCAGTACTTC. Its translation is CASSGGVGYQETQYF. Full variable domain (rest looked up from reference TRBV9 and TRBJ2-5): DSGVTQTPKHLITATGQRVTLRCSPRSGDLSVYWYQQSLDQGLQFLIQYYNGEERAKGNILERFSAQQFPDLHSELNLSSLELGDSALYFCASSGGVGYQETQYFGPGTRLLVL.

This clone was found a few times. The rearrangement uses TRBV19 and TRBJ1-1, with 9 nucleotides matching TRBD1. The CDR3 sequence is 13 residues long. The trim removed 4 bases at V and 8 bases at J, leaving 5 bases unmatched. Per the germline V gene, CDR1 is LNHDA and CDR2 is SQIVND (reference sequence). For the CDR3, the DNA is TGTGCCAGTAGTACAAAACAGGGGGCGGAAGCTTTCTTT. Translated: CASSTKQGAEAFF.

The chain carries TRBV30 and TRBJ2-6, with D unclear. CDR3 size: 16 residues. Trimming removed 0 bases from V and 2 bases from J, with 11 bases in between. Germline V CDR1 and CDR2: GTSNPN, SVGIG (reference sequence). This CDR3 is CAWSVVWQTGANVLTF. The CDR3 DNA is TGTGCCTGGAGTGTAGTGTGGCAAACTGGGGCCAACGTCCTGACTTTC.

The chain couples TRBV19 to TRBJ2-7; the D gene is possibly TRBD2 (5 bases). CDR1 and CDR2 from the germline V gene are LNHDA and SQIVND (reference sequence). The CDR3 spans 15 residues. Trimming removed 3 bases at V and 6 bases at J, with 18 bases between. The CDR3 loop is CASSIPGGELSEQYF. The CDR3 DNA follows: TGTGCCAGTAGTATCCCCGGAGGAGAGTTGAGCGAGCAGTACTTC.

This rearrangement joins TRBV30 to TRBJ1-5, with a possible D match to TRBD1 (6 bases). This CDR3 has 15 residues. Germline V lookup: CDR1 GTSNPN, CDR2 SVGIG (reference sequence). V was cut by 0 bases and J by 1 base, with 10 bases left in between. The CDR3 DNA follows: TGTGCCTGGAGTGTAGGGACACTAAGCAATCAGCCCCAGCATTTT. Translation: CAWSVGTLSNQPQHF.

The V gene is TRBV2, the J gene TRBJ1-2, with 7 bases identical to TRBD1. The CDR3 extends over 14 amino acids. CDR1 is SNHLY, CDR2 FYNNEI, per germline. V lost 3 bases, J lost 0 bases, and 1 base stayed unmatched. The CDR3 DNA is TGTGCCAGCAGTGAGACAGGGACTAACTATGGCTACACCTTC. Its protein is CASSETGTNYGYTF. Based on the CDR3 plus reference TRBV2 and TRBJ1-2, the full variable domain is EPEVTQTPSHQVTQMGQEVILRCVPISNHLYFYWYRQILGQKVEFLVSFYNNEISEKSEIFDDQFSVERPDGSNFTLKIRSTKLEDSAMYFCASSETGTNYGYTFGSGTRLTVV.

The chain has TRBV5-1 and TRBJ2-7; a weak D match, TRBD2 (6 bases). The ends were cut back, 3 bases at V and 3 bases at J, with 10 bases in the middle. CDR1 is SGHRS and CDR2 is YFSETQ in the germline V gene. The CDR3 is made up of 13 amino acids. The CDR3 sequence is CASSSSSVYEQYF. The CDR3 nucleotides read TGCGCCAGCAGCTCATCTAGCGTCTACGAGCAGTACTTC.

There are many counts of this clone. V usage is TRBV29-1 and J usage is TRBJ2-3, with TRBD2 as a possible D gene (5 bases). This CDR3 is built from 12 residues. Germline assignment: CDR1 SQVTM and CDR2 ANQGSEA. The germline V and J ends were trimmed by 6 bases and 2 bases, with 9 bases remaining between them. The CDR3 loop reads CSVAGFTDTQYF. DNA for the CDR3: TGCAGCGTGGCGGGTTTCACAGATACGCAGTATTTT.

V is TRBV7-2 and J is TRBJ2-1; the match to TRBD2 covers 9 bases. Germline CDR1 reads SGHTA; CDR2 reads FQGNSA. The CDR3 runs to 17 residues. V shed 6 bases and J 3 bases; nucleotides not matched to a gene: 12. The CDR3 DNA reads TGTGCCAGCAGTCATTCCGGGGTAGCGGGGGTCTACAATGAGCAGTTCTTC. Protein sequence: CASSHSGVAGVYNEQFF.

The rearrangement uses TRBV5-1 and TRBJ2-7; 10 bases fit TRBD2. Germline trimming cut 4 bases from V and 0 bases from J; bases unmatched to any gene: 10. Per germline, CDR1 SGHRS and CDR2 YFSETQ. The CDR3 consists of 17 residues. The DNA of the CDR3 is TGCGCCAGCAGCCATCGACTACAGCGGGAGGGCTCCTACGAGCAGTACTTC. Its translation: CASSHRLQREGSYEQYF.

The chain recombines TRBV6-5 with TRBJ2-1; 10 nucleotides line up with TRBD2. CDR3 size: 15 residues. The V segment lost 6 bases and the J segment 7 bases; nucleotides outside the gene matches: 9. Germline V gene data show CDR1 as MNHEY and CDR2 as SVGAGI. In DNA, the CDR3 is TGTGCCAGCAGCACCACCCCTAGCGGGAGAAATGAGCAGTTCTTC. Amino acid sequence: CASSTTPSGRNEQFF.

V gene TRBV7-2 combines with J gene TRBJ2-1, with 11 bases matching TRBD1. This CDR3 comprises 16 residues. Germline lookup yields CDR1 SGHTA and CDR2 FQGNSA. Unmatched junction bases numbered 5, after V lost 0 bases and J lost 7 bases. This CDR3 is CASSLAGQGGKNEQFF. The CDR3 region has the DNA TGTGCCAGCAGCTTAGCGGGACAGGGGGGTAAGAATGAGCAGTTCTTC.